Below, one TCR beta chain is given with its context. TCRdb analysed the RT-PCR reads with MiXCR anew, one entry per CDR3 protein. There are about 680,000 distinct CDR3 sequences in the sample; approximately 15% occur only once, and about 3.9% lies in the top ten. This TCR was recovered from a female donor in good health, serving as a healthy control. Material for sequencing was memory CD4+ T cells from blood.

CDR3 loop: CASSPPPGQTEAFF. The CDR3 nucleotides are TGTGCCAGCTCACCACCGCCGGGACAGACTGAAGCTTTCTTT. The rearrangement uses TRBV18 and TRBJ1-1; 7 bases line up with TRBD1. Germline trimming cut 0 bases from V and 5 bases from J; bases unmatched to any gene: 3. The CDR3 totals 14 residues. CDR1 and CDR2 from the germline V gene are KGHSH and LQKENI.